This TCR beta chain stems from a study of blood T cell repertoires in COVID-19. As for the study in general: Sites across the United States, Italy and Spain contributed samples from acute and convalescent COVID-19. PBMCs, B-cell-depleted T cells, or T cells provided the cDNA or gDNA that made up the material.

Germline V gene lookup returns CDR1 MNHEY and CDR2 SMNVEV (reference sequence). The V and J ends lost 5 bases and 4 bases, in that order; junction bases with no gene match: 6. This CDR3 spans 15 amino acids. Seattle's enrolled individuals joined amid active infection and were then monitored longitudinally. As processed by the authors: Estimated nucleated cell counts came from reference gene primer amplification. TCRdb's copy holds only in-frame clones and misses some; the assay was immunoSEQ multiplex PCR. That table furnishes V, J and clone size, whereas the DNA furnished D and trimming. This table has under 15,000 clones, over 55% appearing once.

The sequence was collected from a man aged 60-69 years with COVID-19, enrolled during active disease. The chain joins TRBV27 to TRBJ2-1; 9 bases map to TRBD1. The specimen was peripheral blood. The CDR3 is CASSNPGQGYNEQFF. In nucleotides, the CDR3 is TGTGCCAGCAGTAACCCGGGACAGGGATACAATGAGCAGTTCTTC.